A single sample is the source of the 4 T cell receptor beta chains below, sequenced in a study of blood T cell repertoires in COVID-19. Some clones are missing from TCRdb's copy, which holds only in-frame ones; the method was immunoSEQ multiplex PCR. This table holds about 370,000 clones, approximately 89% found once. The sequenced material came from peripheral blood. The receptors were gathered from a woman aged 25 to 45 with COVID-19, enrolled during active disease.

The genes are TRBV19 and TRBJ2-3; TRBD2 matches at 10 bases. Germline CDR1 is LNHDA and CDR2 is SQIVND (reference sequence). V shed 4 bases, J shed 4 bases, and the junction held 8 bases outside the gene matches. CDR3 length: 16 amino acids. DNA for the CDR3: TGTGCCAGTAGTACCCGCCCTAGCGGGAGCCCAGATACGCAGTATTTT. Translated, it gives CASSTRPSGSPDTQYF.

V and J are TRBV5-1 and TRBJ2-3; 10 nucleotides align to TRBD2. V shed 5 bases, J shed 5 bases, and the junction held 8 bases outside the gene matches. The CDR3 totals 15 residues. Germline values: CDR1 SGHRS, CDR2 YFSETQ. The CDR3 region is CASSLGLAEGDTQYF. The CDR3 DNA reads as TGCGCCAGCAGTCTTGGACTAGCGGAGGGAGATACGCAGTATTTT.

V is TRBV24-1 and J is TRBJ2-1; 10 bases line up with TRBD2. Germline loops: CDR1 KGHDR, CDR2 SFDVKD. V shed 9 bases, J shed 4 bases, and the junction held 8 bases outside the gene matches. This CDR3 comprises 15 residues. The CDR3 nucleotides are TGTGCCACCCAGACTAGCGGGTCCCTGTACAATGAGCAGTTCTTC. It encodes CATQTSGSLYNEQFF.

In nucleotides, the CDR3 is TGTGCCAGCAGCCAAGAGGGTCGAGGGACAGGGGCCAAAAACATTCAGTACTTC. As protein: CASSQEGRGTGAKNIQYF. The V and J genes are TRBV14 and TRBJ2-4, with 9 bases lining up with TRBD1. This CDR3 region has 18 residues. The V gene's germline CDR1 is SGHDN and CDR2 FVKESK. V dropped 0 bases and J dropped 1; count of bases not matched to a gene: 7.